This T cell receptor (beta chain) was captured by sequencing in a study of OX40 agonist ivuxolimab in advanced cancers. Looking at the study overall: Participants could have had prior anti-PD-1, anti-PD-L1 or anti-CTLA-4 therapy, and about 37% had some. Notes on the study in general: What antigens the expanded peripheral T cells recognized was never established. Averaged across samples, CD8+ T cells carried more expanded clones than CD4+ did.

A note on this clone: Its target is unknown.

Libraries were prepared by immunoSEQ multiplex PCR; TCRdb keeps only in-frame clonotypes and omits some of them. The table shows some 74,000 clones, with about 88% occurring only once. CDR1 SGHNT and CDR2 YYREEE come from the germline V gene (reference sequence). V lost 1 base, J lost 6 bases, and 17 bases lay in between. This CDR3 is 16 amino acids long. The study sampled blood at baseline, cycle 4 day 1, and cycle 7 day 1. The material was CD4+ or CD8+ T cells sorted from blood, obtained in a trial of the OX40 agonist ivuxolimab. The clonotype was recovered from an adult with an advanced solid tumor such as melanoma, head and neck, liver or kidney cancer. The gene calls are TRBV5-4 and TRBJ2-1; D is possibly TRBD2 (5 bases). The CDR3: CASSLPPSAGLNEQFF. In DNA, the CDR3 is TGTGCCAGCAGCTTGCCACCGAGCGCGGGCCTCAATGAGCAGTTCTTC.